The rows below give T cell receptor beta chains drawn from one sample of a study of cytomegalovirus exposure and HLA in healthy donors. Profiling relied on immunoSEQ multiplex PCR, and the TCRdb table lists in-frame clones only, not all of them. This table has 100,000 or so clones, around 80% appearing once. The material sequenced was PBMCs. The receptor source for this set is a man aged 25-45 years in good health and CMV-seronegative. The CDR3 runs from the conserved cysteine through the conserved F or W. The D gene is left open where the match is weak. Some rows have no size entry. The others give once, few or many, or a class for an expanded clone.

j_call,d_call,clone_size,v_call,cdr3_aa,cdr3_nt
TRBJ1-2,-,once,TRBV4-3,CASSQEQGDYGYTF,TGCGCCAGCAGCCAGGAACAGGGTGACTATGGCTACACCTTC
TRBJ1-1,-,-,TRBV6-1,CASSERLLGTNTEAFF,TGTGCCAGCAGTGAACGACTCTTGGGGACTAACACTGAAGCTTTCTTT
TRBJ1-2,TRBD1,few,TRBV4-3,CASSPQWDSYGYTF,TGCGCCAGCAGCCCGCAGTGGGACAGCTATGGCTACACCTTC
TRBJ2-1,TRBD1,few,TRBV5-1,CASSGGAYNEQFF,TGCGCCAGCTCAGGGGGCGCATATAATGAGCAGTTCTTC
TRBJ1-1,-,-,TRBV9,CASSVATGGTEAFF,TGTGCCAGCAGCGTAGCTACGGGGGGGACTGAAGCTTTCTTT
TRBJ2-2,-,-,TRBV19,CASSILGTNTGELFF,TGTGCCAGTAGTATACTAGGGACTAACACCGGGGAGCTGTTTTTT
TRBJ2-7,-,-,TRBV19,CASSSRAEGSYEQYF,TGTGCCAGTAGCAGTAGGGCGGAGGGATCCTACGAGCAGTACTTC
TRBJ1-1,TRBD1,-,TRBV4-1,CASSQYATGGNTEAFF,TGCGCCAGCAGCCAATATGCGACAGGGGGGAACACTGAAGCTTTCTTT
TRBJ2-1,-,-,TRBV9,CASSVAGNEQFF,TGTGCCAGCAGCGTAGCGGGCAATGAGCAGTTCTTC
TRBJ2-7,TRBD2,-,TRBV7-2,CASSLDSGSPEQYF,TGTGCCAGCAGCTTAGATAGCGGGAGCCCCGAGCAGTACTTC
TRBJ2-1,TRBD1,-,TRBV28,CASSSSGTGFRDEQFF,TGTGCCAGCAGTTCATCCGGGACAGGGTTCCGCGATGAGCAGTTCTTC
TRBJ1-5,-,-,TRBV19,CASRIQGGGNQPQHF,TGTGCCAGTAGGATACAGGGAGGTGGCAATCAGCCCCAGCATTTT
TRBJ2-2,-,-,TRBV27,CASSPQGPGELFF,TGTGCCAGCAGTCCACAGGGTCCCGGGGAGCTGTTTTTT
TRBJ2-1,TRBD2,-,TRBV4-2,CASSQEDGSGGILYNEQFF,TGTGCCAGCAGCCAAGAAGATGGGTCGGGAGGGATACTATACAATGAGCAGTTCTTC
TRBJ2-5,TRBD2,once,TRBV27,CASRSSGQTQYF,TGTGCCAGCAGATCTAGCGGCCAGACCCAGTACTTC
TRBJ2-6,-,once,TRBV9,CASSPHGGANVLTF,TGTGCCAGCAGCCCCCACGGGGGGGCCAACGTCCTGACTTTC
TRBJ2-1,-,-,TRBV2,CASKAEGSYNEQFF,TGTGCCAGCAAAGCGGAGGGCTCCTACAATGAGCAGTTCTTC
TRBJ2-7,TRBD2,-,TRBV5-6,CASSTVTSGTGNEQYF,TGTGCCAGCAGCACAGTGACTAGCGGGACGGGGAACGAGCAGTACTTC
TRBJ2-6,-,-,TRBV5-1,CASSSEGAGANVLTF,TGCGCCAGCAGCTCGGAAGGGGCTGGGGCCAACGTCCTGACTTTC
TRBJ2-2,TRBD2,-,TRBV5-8,CASRQTSGANTGELFF,TGTGCCAGCAGGCAGACTAGCGGGGCGAACACCGGGGAGCTGTTTTTT
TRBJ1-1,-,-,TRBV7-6,CASSPQEVFNTEAFF,TGTGCCAGCAGCCCCCAGGAGGTGTTTAACACTGAAGCTTTCTTT
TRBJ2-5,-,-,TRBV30,CAWSQGLMETQYF,TGTGCCTGGAGCCAGGGACTTATGGAGACCCAGTACTTC
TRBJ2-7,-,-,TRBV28,CASSRAPDGLYEQYF,TGTGCCAGCAGTCGAGCCCCGGACGGACTCTACGAGCAGTACTTC
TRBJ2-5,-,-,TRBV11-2,CASSFWAGSQETQYF,TGTGCCAGCAGCTTTTGGGCAGGCAGCCAAGAGACCCAGTACTTC
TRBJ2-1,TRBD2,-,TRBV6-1,CASSEVGLADNEQFF,TGTGCCAGCAGTGAAGTGGGACTAGCGGACAATGAGCAGTTCTTC
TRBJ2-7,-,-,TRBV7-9,CSSSQGYSYEQYF,TGTTCCAGCAGCCAGGGTTACTCCTACGAGCAGTACTTC
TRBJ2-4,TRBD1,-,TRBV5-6,CASSSRDRALWYF,TGTGCCAGCAGCAGCCGGGACAGAGCATTGTGGTACTTC
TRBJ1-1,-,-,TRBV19,CASSTGVGTEAFF,TGTGCCAGTAGTACAGGGGTCGGAACTGAAGCTTTCTTT
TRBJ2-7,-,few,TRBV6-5,CASSYSPGLYEQYF,TGTGCCAGCAGTTACTCTCCCGGACTCTACGAGCAGTACTTC
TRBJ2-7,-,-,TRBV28,CASSLPVGTYEQYF,TGTGCCAGCAGTTTACCAGTCGGGACCTACGAGCAGTACTTC
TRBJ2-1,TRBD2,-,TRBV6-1,CASGGGVYNEQFF,TGTGCCAGCGGCGGGGGGGTTTACAATGAGCAGTTCTTC
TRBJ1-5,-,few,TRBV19,CASSLRGGNQPQHF,TGTGCCAGTAGTCTCAGGGGTGGCAATCAGCCCCAGCATTTT
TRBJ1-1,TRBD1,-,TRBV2,CASSDRGRNTEAFF,TGTGCCAGCAGTGACAGGGGGCGGAACACTGAAGCTTTCTTT
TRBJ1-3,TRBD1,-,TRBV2,CASSDRGRGDTIYF,TGTGCCAGCAGTGACAGGGGCAGGGGGGACACCATATATTTT
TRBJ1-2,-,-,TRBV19,CASSIEAGANYGYTF,TGTGCCAGTAGTATAGAAGCCGGAGCTAACTATGGCTACACCTTC
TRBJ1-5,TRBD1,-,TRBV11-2,CASSHLRGKGDSQPQHF,TGTGCCAGCAGCCACCTTAGAGGGAAAGGGGACAGTCAGCCCCAGCATTTT
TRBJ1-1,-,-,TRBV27,CASSNLREVDTEAFF,TGTGCCAGCAGTAACCTCAGGGAAGTAGACACTGAAGCTTTCTTT
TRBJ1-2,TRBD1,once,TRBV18,CASSPSGTGEGYTF,TGTGCCAGCTCACCATCCGGGACAGGGGAAGGCTACACCTTC
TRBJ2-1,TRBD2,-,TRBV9,CASSVATSGLAGDEQFF,TGTGCCAGCAGCGTAGCTACGTCGGGACTAGCGGGAGATGAGCAGTTCTTC
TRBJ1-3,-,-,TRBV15,CATSRDRGRNTIYF,TGTGCCACCAGCAGAGATAGGGGAAGAAACACCATATATTTT
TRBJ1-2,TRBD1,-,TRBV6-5,CASLRGPDLNYGYTF,TGTGCCAGCTTGAGGGGGCCGGATCTTAACTATGGCTACACCTTC
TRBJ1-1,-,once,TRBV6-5,CASSYSEGTEAFF,TGTGCCAGCAGTTACTCGGAGGGAACTGAAGCTTTCTTT
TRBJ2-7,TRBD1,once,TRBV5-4,CASSSGQGRDEQYF,TGTGCCAGCAGCTCTGGACAGGGGCGGGACGAGCAGTACTTC
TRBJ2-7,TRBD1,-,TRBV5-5,CASSFLGQGAEQYF,TGTGCCAGCAGCTTCCTGGGACAGGGGGCCGAGCAGTACTTC
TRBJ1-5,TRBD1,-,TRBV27,CAKTTGVQGNQPQHF,TGTGCCAAAACGACAGGGGTTCAGGGCAATCAGCCCCAGCATTTT
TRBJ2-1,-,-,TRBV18,CASSPASPVSYNEQFF,TGTGCCAGCTCACCAGCTTCGCCAGTCTCCTACAATGAGCAGTTCTTC
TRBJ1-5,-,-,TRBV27,CASSLSGSSNQPQHF,TGTGCCAGCAGTTTATCCGGGTCTAGCAATCAGCCCCAGCATTTT
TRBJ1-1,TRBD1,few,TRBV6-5,CASSQRDRGNTEAFF,TGTGCCAGCAGTCAACGGGACAGGGGGAACACTGAAGCTTTCTTT
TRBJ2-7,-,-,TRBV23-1,CASSQRGQYYEQYF,TGCGCCAGCAGTCAAAGAGGACAGTACTACGAGCAGTACTTC